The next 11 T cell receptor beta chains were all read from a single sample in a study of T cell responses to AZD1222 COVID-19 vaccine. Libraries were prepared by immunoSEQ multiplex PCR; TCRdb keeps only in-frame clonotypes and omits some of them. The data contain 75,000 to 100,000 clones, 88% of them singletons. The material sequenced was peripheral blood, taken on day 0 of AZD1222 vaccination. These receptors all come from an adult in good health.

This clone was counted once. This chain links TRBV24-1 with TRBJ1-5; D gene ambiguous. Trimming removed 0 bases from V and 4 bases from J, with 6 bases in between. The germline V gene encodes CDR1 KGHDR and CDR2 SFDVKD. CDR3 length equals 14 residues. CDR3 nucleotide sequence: TGTGCCACCAGTGATTTGGAAAGTAATCAGCCCCAGCATTTT. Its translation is CATSDLESNQPQHF.

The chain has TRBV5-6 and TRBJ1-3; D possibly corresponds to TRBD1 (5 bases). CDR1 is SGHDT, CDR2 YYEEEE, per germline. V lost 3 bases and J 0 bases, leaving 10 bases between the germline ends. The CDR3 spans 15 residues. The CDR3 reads CASSWGLPSGNTIYF. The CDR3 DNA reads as TGTGCCAGCAGCTGGGGACTGCCCTCTGGAAACACCATATATTTT.

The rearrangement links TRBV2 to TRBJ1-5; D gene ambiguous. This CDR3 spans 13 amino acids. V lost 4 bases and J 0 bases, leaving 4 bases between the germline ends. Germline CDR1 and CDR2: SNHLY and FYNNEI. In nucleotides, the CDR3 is TGTGCCAGCAGTGCCCATAGCAATCAGCCCCAGCATTTT. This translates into CASSAHSNQPQHF.

CDR3 DNA sequence: TGTGCCAGCAGTGGGGGACAACTCGGCTACACCTTC. Its translation is CASSGGQLGYTF. The rearrangement links TRBV2 to TRBJ1-2; perhaps TRBD1 as D (6 bases). The V and J ends lost 4 bases and 8 bases respectively, with 11 bases between them. The V gene's germline CDR1 is SNHLY and CDR2 FYNNEI. The CDR3 consists of 12 residues.

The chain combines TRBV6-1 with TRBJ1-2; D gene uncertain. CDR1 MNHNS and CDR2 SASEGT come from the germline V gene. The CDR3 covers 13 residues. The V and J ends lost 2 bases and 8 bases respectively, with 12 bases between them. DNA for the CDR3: TGTGCCAGCAGTGAATCGGAGACACTCGGCTACACCTTC. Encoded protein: CASSESETLGYTF.

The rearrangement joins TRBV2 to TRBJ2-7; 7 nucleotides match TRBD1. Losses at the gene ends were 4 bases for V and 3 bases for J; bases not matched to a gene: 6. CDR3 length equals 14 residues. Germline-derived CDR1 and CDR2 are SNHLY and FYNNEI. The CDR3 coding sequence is TGTGCCAGCAGTGGTCGGGACAGCTTCTACGAGCAGTACTTC. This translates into CASSGRDSFYEQYF.

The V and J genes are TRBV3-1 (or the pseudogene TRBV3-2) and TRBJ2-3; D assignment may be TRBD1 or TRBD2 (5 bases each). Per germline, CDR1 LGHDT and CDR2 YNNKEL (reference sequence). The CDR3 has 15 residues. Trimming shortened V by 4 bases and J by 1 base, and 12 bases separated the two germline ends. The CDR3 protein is CASSLPGTGTDTQYF. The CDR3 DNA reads TGTGCCAGCAGCCTCCCGGGGACGGGCACAGATACGCAGTATTTT.

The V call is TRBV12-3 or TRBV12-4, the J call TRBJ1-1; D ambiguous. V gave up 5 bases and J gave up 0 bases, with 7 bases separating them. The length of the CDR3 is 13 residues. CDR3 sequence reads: CASSLGMNTEAFF. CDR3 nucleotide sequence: TGTGCCAGCAGTCTTGGGATGAACACTGAAGCTTTCTTT.

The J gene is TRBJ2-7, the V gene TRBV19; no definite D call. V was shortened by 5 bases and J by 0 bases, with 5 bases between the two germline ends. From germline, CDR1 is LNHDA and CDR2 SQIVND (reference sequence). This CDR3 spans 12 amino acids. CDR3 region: CASSGFSYEQYF. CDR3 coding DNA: TGTGCCAGTAGTGGCTTCTCCTACGAGCAGTACTTC.

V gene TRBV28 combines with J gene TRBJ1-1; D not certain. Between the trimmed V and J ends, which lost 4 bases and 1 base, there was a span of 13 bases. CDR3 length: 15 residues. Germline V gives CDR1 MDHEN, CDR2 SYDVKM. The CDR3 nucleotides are TGTGCCAGCAGTTCGTCACCCGACCAGAACACTGAAGCTTTCTTT. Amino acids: CASSSSPDQNTEAFF.

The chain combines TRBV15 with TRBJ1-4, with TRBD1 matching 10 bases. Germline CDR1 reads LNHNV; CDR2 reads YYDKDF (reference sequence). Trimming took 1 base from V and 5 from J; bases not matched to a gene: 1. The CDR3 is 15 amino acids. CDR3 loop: CATSRGTGGNEKLFF. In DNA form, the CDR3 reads TGTGCCACCAGCAGAGGGACAGGGGGGAATGAAAAACTGTTTTTT. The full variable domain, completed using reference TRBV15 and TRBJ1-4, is DAMVIQNPRYQVTQFGKPVTLSCSQTLNHNVMYWYQQKSSQAPKLLFHYYDKDFNNEADTPDNFQSRRPNTSFCFLDIRSPGLGDTAMYLCATSRGTGGNEKLFFGSGTQLSVL.